The 26 T cell receptor beta chains below were found in one sample sequenced in a study of T cells after yellow fever vaccination. TCRdb reanalysed the 5' RACE reads using MiXCR and keeps one entry per CDR3 protein. Counted here are 100,000 to 150,000 distinct CDR3 sequences, 15% occurring once; the ten biggest clones make up more than 40%. Sequences were derived from CD8+ T cells sorted from PBMCs, sampled 5 days after the yellow fever booster vaccination. All receptors come from a man aged 18 to 35 who received the YFV17D yellow fever vaccine.

This clonotype occurred a few times. The chain has TRBV21-1 and TRBJ1-4; the D call in the table, TRBD1, was not verified against the DNA. TRBV21-1 is a pseudogene. The length of the CDR3 is 16 residues. This CDR3 is CATGLRRDKENEKLFF. The CDR3, as DNA: TGTGCCACCGGCCTTAGGCGGGACAAAGAGAATGAAAAACTGTTTTTT.

The chain joins TRBV2 to TRBJ2-1; 14 nucleotides align to TRBD2. CDR1 and CDR2 from the germline V gene are SNHLY and FYNNEI. The ends lost 5 bases at V and 8 bases at J; junction bases unmatched: 2. The CDR3 totals 14 residues. The CDR3 is CASSWTSGGYEQFF. The CDR3 coding sequence is TGTGCCAGCAGTTGGACTAGCGGGGGGTATGAGCAGTTCTTC. Combining the CDR3 with reference TRBV2 and TRBJ2-1 gives the whole variable domain EPEVTQTPSHQVTQMGQEVILRCVPISNHLYFYWYRQILGQKVEFLVSFYNNEISEKSEIFDDQFSVERPDGSNFTLKIRSTKLEDSAMYFCASSWTSGGYEQFFGPGTRLTVL.

The gene calls are TRBV4-2 and TRBJ1-5; D is undetermined. CDR1 and CDR2 (germline): LGHNA, YNFKEQ. The V end lost 4 bases, the J end lost 6 bases, and 16 bases lay between the germline ends. The length of the CDR3 is 15 residues. This CDR3 reads CASSPFLGALQPQHF. The CDR3 nucleotides are TGTGCCAGCAGCCCATTTCTTGGAGCACTTCAGCCCCAGCATTTT.

This clonotype was seen a handful of times. The V gene is TRBV3-1, the J gene TRBJ2-3, with 12 bases that match TRBD2. From germline, CDR1 is LGHDT and CDR2 YNNKEL (reference sequence). The CDR3 is 18 residues long. Trimming at V came to 1 base and at J to 0 bases, leaving 5 bases not matched to a gene. The CDR3 here is CASSQGLAGVTSTDTQYF. CDR3 sequence (DNA): TGTGCCAGCAGCCAAGGACTAGCGGGGGTTACTAGCACAGATACGCAGTATTTT.

This clonotype occurred a few times. The genes are TRBV12-3 or TRBV12-4 and TRBJ2-7, with D possibly matching TRBD1 (6 bases). Trimming cost V 5 bases and J 1 base, with 15 bases left between them. The CDR3 covers 15 residues. The CDR3 loop is CASSTSDRPSYEQYF. Written as DNA, the CDR3 is TGTGCCAGCAGTACCAGCGACAGGCCATCCTACGAGCAGTACTTC.

This clonotype was picked up many times. The chain joins TRBV29-1 to TRBJ2-7; the D gene is possibly TRBD1 (5 bases). This CDR3 is 13 amino acids long. CDR1 and CDR2 from the germline V gene are SQVTM and ANQGSEA. V lost 4 bases and J 2 bases, leaving 12 bases between the germline ends. DNA for the CDR3: TGCAGCGTTGGGGAAGGGGTCCCCTACGAGCAGTACTTC. Translation gives CSVGEGVPYEQYF.

The chain is built from TRBV27 and TRBJ2-5, with D maybe TRBD1 (6 bases). The CDR3 is made up of 14 amino acids. The germline V gene has CDR1 MNHEY and CDR2 SMNVEV (reference sequence). V was shortened by 7 bases and J by 2 bases, with 14 bases between the two germline ends. CDR3 residues: CASKVAGTQETQYF. The CDR3, as DNA: TGTGCCAGCAAAGTTGCCGGGACACAAGAGACCCAGTACTTC.

This clonotype showed up just a few times. This chain uses TRBV27 with TRBJ2-2; the D gene could be TRBD1 or TRBD2 (7 bases each). From germline, CDR1 is MNHEY and CDR2 SMNVEV (reference sequence). V was pared by 8 bases and J by 4 bases, with 17 bases between. This CDR3 is built from 15 residues. The CDR3 protein is CASAQGGPGTGELFF. The CDR3 coding sequence is TGTGCCAGCGCCCAGGGGGGGCCGGGCACCGGGGAGCTGTTTTTT.

The CDR3 region has the DNA TGCGCCAGCACACCTGAGGAGGGGATTGGTGGCTACACCTTC. It codes for CASTPEEGIGGYTF. The chain uses TRBV4-1 and TRBJ1-2, with D tentatively TRBD1 (5 bases). The germline CDR1 and CDR2 sequences are MGHRA and YSYEKL. The length of the CDR3 is 14 residues. V lost 7 bases, J lost 7 bases, and 19 bases lay in between.

This clonotype showed up just a few times. This sequence joins TRBV6-6 and TRBJ2-7, with 9 bases aligning to TRBD1. Germline CDR1 and CDR2: MNHNY and SVGAGI (reference sequence). The CDR3 runs to 12 residues. With 4 bases clipped from V and 5 bases from J, the junction kept 0 bases outside the gene matches. The CDR3 sequence: CASSWTGDEQYV. CDR3 nucleotide sequence: TGTGCCAGCAGTTGGACAGGGGACGAGCAGTACGTC.

CDR3 region: CASSLFWQGATNEKLFF. CDR3 in DNA: TGTGCCAGCAGTTTATTTTGGCAGGGTGCAACTAATGAAAAACTGTTTTTT. The chain couples TRBV12-3 or TRBV12-4 to TRBJ1-4; the D gene is possibly TRBD1 (5 bases). The CDR3 consists of 17 residues. Trimming removed 2 bases at V and 0 bases at J, with 13 bases between.

The rearrangement joins TRBV29-1 to TRBJ1-1, with a tentative D call TRBD1 (5 bases). Deletions cut 4 bases from V and 4 bases from J, with 13 bases between. The germline CDR1 and CDR2 sequences are SQVTM and ANQGSEA. CDR3 length equals 13 residues. CDR3 residues: CSVGEDTGTEAFF. The CDR3 region has the DNA TGCAGCGTTGGAGAGGACACCGGCACTGAAGCTTTCTTT.

The V and J genes are TRBV6-5 and TRBJ2-5; unclear D gene. Germline CDR1 and CDR2: MNHEY and SVGAGI. Trimming cost V 0 bases and J 5 bases, with 10 bases left between them. The CDR3 contains 14 residues. The CDR3 sequence: CASSYSGRRETQYF. The CDR3 DNA sequence: TGTGCCAGCAGTTACTCCGGGCGAAGGGAGACCCAGTACTTC.

The chain combines TRBV27 with TRBJ1-6; TRBD1 matches at 7 bases. CDR3 length equals 14 residues. Germline CDR1 MNHEY, CDR2 SMNVEV (reference sequence). The V and J ends lost 5 bases and 7 bases, in that order; junction bases with no gene match: 5. The CDR3: CASSRGQVNSPLHF. CDR3 sequence (DNA): TGTGCCAGCAGTAGGGGGCAGGTCAATTCACCCCTCCACTTT.

This clonotype has a handful of counts. The V gene is TRBV6-6, the J gene TRBJ2-7; unclear D gene. Germline-derived CDR1 and CDR2 are MNHNY and SVGAGI (reference sequence). V lost 3 bases, J lost 6 bases, and 15 bases lay in between. The CDR3 covers 14 residues. The CDR3 DNA follows: TGTGCCAGCAGTTATGAAGCTAGAAGGCTCGAGCAGTACTTC. It yields the protein CASSYEARRLEQYF.

V is TRBV10-3 and J is TRBJ2-1, with D tentatively TRBD2 (5 bases). The CDR3 has 11 amino acids. V was trimmed by 6 bases and J by 7 bases, leaving 7 bases between them. Looked up from germline, CDR1 is ENHRY and CDR2 is SYGVKD. The CDR3 region is CAISPGNEQFF. Here the CDR3 DNA reads TGTGCCATCAGCCCGGGAAATGAGCAGTTCTTC.

This clonotype was seen a few times. J is TRBJ1-5 and V is TRBV10-3, with TRBD1 identical over 7 bases. Trimming took 0 bases from V and 0 from J; bases not matched to a gene: 8. The CDR3 is 18 residues long. The germline V gene has CDR1 ENHRY and CDR2 SYGVKD. This CDR3 reads CAISESMGQPYSNQPQHF. The CDR3, as DNA: TGTGCCATCAGTGAGTCGATGGGACAGCCCTATAGCAATCAGCCCCAGCATTTT.

This clonotype was counted a few times. This chain joins TRBV14 and TRBJ2-3; TRBD2 matches 14 bases. The CDR3 consists of 17 residues. Germline V gene sequence: CDR1 SGHDN, CDR2 FVKESK. Trimming at V came to 4 bases and at J to 3 bases, leaving 6 bases not matched to a gene. The CDR3 nucleotides read TGTGCCAGCAGCCCGTCCGGACTAGCGGGGGGTACAGATACGCAGTATTTT. It codes for CASSPSGLAGGTDTQYF.

This clonotype was detected only a few times. V usage is TRBV5-1 and J usage is TRBJ2-2, with 10 bases fitting TRBD1. Germline CDR1 and CDR2: SGHRS and YFSETQ. The CDR3 runs 17 residues. V gave up 2 bases and J gave up 5 bases; unmatched junction bases: 9. The CDR3 nucleotides read TGCGCCAGCAGCTTTTACGAAGGGACAGGGGTGACCGGGGAGCTGTTTTTT. Protein: CASSFYEGTGVTGELFF.

DNA of the CDR3: TGTGCCAGTACCGGGCGGACTGAAGCTTTCTTT. Its protein product is CASTGRTEAFF. J is TRBJ1-1 and V is TRBV19; D unclear. V lost 7 bases to trimming and J lost 5 bases, with 8 bases between them. Germline V gene lookup returns CDR1 LNHDA and CDR2 SQIVND (reference sequence). The CDR3 sequence is 11 residues long. Full variable domain (remainder filled in from reference TRBV19 and TRBJ1-1): DGGITQSPKYLFRKEGQNVTLSCEQNLNHDAMYWYRQDPGQGLRLIYYSQIVNDFQKGDIAEGYSVSREKKESFPLTVTSAQKNPTAFYLCASTGRTEAFFGQGTRLTVV.

The V gene is TRBV12-3 or TRBV12-4, the J gene TRBJ2-1; D is possibly TRBD2 (6 bases). CDR3 length: 14 residues. V was trimmed by 7 bases and J by 8 bases, leaving 18 bases between them. The CDR3 loop is CASISRLASDEQFF. The CDR3 coding sequence is TGTGCCAGCATTAGCAGGCTAGCGTCGGATGAGCAGTTCTTC.

A few counts support this clonotype. The chain has TRBV7-9 and TRBJ1-1; D possibly corresponds to TRBD1 (5 bases). Per the germline V gene, CDR1 is SEHNR and CDR2 is FQNEAQ (reference sequence). V was trimmed by 1 base and J by 4 bases, leaving 13 bases between them. The CDR3 length is 15 residues. CDR3 residues: CASSLVPGWGTEAFF. The CDR3 DNA is TGTGCCAGCAGCTTAGTCCCAGGGTGGGGCACTGAAGCTTTCTTT.

There are a few counts of this clonotype. The chain carries TRBV21-1 and TRBJ2-1; the table's D call TRBD1 went unverified against the DNA. TRBV21-1 is a documented pseudogene. The CDR3 is 16 residues long. This CDR3 is CASSASGRDKNNEQFF. The CDR3 bases are TGTGCCAGCAGCGCCAGTGGTAGGGACAAAAACAATGAGCAGTTCTTC.

The gene calls are TRBV6-2 or TRBV6-3 and TRBJ2-3; D possibly corresponds to TRBD1 (6 bases). V was pared by 6 bases and J by 0 bases, with 13 bases between. Per the germline V gene, CDR1 is MNHEY and CDR2 is SVGEGT. CDR3 length: 15 amino acids. The CDR3 coding sequence is TGTGCCAGCAGATCCCGTGGACAGAGCACAGATACGCAGTATTTT. This gives the protein CASRSRGQSTDTQYF.

The chain uses TRBV14 and TRBJ2-7; 8 positions agree with TRBD2. Germline CDR1 is SGHDN and CDR2 is FVKESK. The trim removed 0 bases at V and 4 bases at J, leaving 8 bases unmatched. CDR3 size: 16 residues. The CDR3 DNA reads TGTGCCAGCAGCCAAGATGGAGGTAGCGGGGAGTACGAGCAGTACTTC. It yields the protein CASSQDGGSGEYEQYF.

V and J are TRBV9 and TRBJ1-5, with D unresolved. Trimming shortened V by 4 bases and J by 5 bases, and 10 bases separated the two germline ends. Per the germline V gene, CDR1 is SGDLS and CDR2 is YYNGEE. The CDR3 is made up of 13 amino acids. The CDR3 loop reads CASSLGWDQPQHF. CDR3 bases: TGTGCCAGCAGCTTGGGTTGGGATCAGCCCCAGCATTTT.